The subject of this entry is one TCR beta chain. Its antigen is still unknown. Germline values: CDR1 GTSNPN, CDR2 SVGIG (reference sequence). Between the trimmed V and J ends, which lost 0 bases and 5 bases, there was a span of 8 bases. There are 13 residues in the CDR3. The material for each subset, its genomic DNA, was split evenly across several immunoSEQ plates. Only in-frame clones appear in the TCRdb table, and some are missing; sequencing was by immunoSEQ multiplex PCR. The sample lists millions of clones, roughly 95% seen once, with under 0.15% in the top ten. This sample is part of a study of shared clonotypes between healthy human individuals. Study results and caveats: In four donors, about 5% of naive CD4 clonotypes appeared in common. Clonotypes shared by all four sorted-subset donors had higher generation probabilities than non-shared clonotypes.

The chain is built from TRBV30 and TRBJ1-5, with a tentative D call TRBD1 (6 bases). This sequence originates from a man between 18 and 35 years old in good health. The sample taken for sequencing was naive CD4+ T cells sorted from blood. Subset of the sample: CD45RA+ positively selected. This CDR3 reads CAWSVGGHQPQHF. DNA of the CDR3: TGTGCCTGGAGTGTAGGGGGACATCAGCCCCAGCATTTT. The whole variable domain, filled in from reference TRBV30 and TRBJ1-5, reads SQTIHQWPATLVQPVGSPLSLECTVEGTSNPNLYWYRQAAGRGLQLLFYSVGIGQISSEVPQNLSASRPQDRQFILSSKKLLLSDSGFYLCAWSVGGHQPQHFGDGTRLSIL.